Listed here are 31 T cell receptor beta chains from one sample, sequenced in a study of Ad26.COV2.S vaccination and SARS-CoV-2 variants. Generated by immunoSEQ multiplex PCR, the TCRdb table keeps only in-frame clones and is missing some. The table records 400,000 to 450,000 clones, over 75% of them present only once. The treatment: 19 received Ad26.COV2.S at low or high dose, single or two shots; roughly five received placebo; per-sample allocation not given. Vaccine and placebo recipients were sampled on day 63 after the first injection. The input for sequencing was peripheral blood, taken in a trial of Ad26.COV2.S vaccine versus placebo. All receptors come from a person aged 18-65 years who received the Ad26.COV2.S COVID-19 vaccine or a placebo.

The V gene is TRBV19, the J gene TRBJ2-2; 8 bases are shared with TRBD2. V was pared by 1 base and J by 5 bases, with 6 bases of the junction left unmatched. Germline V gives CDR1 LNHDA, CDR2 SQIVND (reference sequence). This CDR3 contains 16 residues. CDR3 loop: CASSIAGTRRTGELFF. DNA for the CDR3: TGTGCCAGTAGTATAGCCGGGACTAGACGGACCGGGGAGCTGTTTTTT. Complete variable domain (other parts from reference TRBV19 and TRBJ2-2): DGGITQSPKYLFRKEGQNVTLSCEQNLNHDAMYWYRQDPGQGLRLIYYSQIVNDFQKGDIAEGYSVSREKKESFPLTVTSAQKNPTAFYLCASSIAGTRRTGELFFGEGSRLTVL.

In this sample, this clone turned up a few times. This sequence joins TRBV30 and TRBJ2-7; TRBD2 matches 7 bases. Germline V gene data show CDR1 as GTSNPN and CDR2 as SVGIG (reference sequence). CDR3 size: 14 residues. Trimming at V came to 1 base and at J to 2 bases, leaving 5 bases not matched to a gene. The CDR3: CAWSDGRFPYEQYF. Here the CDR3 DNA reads TGTGCCTGGAGTGACGGGAGGTTTCCCTACGAGCAGTACTTC.

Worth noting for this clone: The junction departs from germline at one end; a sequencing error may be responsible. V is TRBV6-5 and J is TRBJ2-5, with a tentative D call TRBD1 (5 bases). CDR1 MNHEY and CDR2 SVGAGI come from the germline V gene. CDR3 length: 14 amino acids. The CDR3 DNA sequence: TGTGGCAGCAGTATATCCTGGGGCGGAGAGACCCAGTACTTC. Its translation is CGSSISWGGETQYF.

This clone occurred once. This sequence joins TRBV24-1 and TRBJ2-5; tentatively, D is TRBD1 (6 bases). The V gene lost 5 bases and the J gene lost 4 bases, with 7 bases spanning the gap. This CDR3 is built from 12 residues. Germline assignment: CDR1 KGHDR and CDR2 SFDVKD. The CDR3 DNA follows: TGTGCCACCAGTGGAGGGGGAGAGACCCAGTACTTC. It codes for CATSGGGETQYF.

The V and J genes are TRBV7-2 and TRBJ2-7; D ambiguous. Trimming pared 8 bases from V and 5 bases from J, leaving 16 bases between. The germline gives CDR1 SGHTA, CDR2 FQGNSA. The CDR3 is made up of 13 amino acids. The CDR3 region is CASSQAPMDEQYF. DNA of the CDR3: TGTGCCAGCTCCCAGGCCCCTATGGACGAGCAGTACTTC.

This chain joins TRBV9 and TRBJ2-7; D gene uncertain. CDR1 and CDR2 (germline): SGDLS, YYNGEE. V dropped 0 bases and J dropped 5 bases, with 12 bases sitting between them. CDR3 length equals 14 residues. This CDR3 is CASSVDSAWNEQYF. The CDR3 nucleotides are TGTGCCAGCAGCGTAGACTCCGCTTGGAACGAGCAGTACTTC.

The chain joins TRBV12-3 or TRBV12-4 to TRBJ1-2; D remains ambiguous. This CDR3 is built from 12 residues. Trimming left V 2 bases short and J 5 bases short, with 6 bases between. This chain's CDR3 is CASSLTQYGYTF. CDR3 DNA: TGTGCCAGCAGTTTAACACAGTATGGCTACACCTTC.

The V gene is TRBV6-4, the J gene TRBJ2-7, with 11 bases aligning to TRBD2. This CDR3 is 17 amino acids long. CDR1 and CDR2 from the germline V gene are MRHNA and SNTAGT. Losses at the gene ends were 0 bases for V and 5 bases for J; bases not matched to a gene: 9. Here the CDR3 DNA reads TGTGCCAGCAGTGACTCGAGTACTAGCGGGAGTTGCGACGAGCAGTACTTC. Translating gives CASSDSSTSGSCDEQYF.

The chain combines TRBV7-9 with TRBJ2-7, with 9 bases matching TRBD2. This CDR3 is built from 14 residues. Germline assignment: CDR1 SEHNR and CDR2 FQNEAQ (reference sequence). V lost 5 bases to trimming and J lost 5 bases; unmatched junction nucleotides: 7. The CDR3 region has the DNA TGTGCCAGCAGCATTAGCGGGAGTGGAAACGAGCAGTACTTC. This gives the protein CASSISGSGNEQYF.

The CDR3, as DNA: TGTGCCAGCAGTGAATTCGGGACAGCCCTGTCCCTAGAGACCCAGTACTTC. Residues: CASSEFGTALSLETQYF. The chain joins TRBV25-1 to TRBJ2-5, with TRBD1 identical over 7 bases. CDR1 and CDR2 from the germline V gene are MGHDK and SYGVNS. The J segment lost 4 bases and the V segment lost 1 base, leaving 12 bases of the junction unmatched. The CDR3 covers 17 residues.

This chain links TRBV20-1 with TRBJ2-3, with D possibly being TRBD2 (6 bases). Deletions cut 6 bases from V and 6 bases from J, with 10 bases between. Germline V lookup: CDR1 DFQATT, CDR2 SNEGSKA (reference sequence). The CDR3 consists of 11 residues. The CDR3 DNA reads TGCAGTGCCGCGACTAGGGATACGCAGTATTTT. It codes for CSAATRDTQYF.

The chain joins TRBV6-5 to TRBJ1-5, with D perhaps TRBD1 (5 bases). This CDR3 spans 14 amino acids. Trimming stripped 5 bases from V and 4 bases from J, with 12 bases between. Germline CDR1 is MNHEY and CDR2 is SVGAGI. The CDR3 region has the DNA TGTGCCAGCAGTACCGGGACCCTAAATCAGCCCCAGCATTTT. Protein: CASSTGTLNQPQHF.

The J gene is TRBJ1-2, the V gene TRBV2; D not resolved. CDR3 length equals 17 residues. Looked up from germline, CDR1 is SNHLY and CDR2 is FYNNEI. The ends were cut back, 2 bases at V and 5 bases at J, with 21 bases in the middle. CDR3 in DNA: TGTGCCAGCAGTGAATTAAGACGGAGGCCCGGGTTTTATGGCTACACCTTC. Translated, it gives CASSELRRRPGFYGYTF.

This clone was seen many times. DNA for the CDR3: TGTGCCAGCAGCGCACAGGGTGGAGGCACAGATACGCAGTATTTT. Protein sequence: CASSAQGGGTDTQYF. This rearrangement joins TRBV9 to TRBJ2-3; possibly TRBD1 for D (6 bases). Trimming cost V 3 bases and J 1 base, with 12 bases left between them. Germline CDR1 SGDLS, CDR2 YYNGEE. The CDR3 runs 15 residues.

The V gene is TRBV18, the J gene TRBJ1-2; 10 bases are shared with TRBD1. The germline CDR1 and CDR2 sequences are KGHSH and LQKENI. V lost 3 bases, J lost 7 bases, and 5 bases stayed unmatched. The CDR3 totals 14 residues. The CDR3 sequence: CASSPTTGGGGYTF. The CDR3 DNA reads TGTGCCAGCTCACCCACGACAGGGGGCGGTGGCTACACCTTC.

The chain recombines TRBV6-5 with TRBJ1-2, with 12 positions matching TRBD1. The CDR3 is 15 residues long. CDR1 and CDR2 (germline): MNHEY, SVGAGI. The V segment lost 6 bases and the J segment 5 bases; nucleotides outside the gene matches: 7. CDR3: CASRGTGGRGYGYTF. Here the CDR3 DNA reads TGTGCCAGCAGGGGGACAGGGGGCAGAGGGTATGGCTACACCTTC.

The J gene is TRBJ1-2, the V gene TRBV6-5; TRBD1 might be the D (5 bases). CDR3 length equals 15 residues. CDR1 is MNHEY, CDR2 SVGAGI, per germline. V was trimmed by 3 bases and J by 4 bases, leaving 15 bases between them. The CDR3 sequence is CASSYTTGRGYGYTF. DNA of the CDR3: TGTGCCAGCAGTTATACCACAGGTCGGGGCTATGGCTACACCTTC.

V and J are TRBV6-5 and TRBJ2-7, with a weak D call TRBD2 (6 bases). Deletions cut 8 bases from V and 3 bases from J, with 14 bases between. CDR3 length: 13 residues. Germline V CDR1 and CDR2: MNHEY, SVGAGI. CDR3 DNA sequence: TGTGCCAGCGAAGCGGGCCGCTACTACGAGCAGTACTTC. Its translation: CASEAGRYYEQYF.

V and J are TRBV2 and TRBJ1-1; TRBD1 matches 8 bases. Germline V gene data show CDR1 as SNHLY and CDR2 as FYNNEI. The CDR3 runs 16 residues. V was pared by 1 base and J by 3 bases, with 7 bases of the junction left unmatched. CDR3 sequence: CASSEGTGGLDTEAFF. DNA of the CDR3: TGTGCCAGCAGTGAAGGTACAGGGGGTCTCGACACTGAAGCTTTCTTT.

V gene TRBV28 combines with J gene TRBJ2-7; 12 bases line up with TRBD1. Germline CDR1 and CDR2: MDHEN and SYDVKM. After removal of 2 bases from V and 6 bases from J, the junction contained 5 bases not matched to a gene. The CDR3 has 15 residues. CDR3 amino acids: CASSLLGTGGLEQYF. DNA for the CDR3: TGTGCCAGCAGTTTACTCGGGACAGGGGGCCTCGAGCAGTACTTC.

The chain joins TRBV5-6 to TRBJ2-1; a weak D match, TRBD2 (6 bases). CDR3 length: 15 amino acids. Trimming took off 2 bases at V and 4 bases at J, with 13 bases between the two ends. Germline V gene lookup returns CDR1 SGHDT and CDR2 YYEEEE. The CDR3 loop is CASSLITGVYNEQFF. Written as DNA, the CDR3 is TGTGCCAGCAGCTTAATTACGGGAGTGTACAATGAGCAGTTCTTC.

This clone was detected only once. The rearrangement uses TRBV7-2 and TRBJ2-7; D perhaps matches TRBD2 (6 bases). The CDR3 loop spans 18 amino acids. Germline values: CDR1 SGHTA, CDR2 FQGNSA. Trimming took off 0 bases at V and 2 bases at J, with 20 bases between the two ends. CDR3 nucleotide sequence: TGTGCCAGCAGCTTAGCCCCCCTCGGGGGAGTCCGTCCCTACGAGCAGTACTTC. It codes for CASSLAPLGGVRPYEQYF.

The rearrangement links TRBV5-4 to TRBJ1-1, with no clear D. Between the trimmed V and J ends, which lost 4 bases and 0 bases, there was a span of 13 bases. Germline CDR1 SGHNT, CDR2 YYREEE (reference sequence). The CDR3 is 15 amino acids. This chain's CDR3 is CASSREQTMNTEAFF. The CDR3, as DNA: TGTGCCAGCAGCCGTGAACAGACCATGAACACTGAAGCTTTCTTT.

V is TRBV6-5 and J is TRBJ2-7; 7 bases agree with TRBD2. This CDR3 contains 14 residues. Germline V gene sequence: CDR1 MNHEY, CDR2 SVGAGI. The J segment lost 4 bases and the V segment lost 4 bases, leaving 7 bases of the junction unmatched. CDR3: CASSSRAGGYEQYF. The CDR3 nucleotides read TGTGCCAGCAGTTCCCGGGCCGGGGGGTACGAGCAGTACTTC.

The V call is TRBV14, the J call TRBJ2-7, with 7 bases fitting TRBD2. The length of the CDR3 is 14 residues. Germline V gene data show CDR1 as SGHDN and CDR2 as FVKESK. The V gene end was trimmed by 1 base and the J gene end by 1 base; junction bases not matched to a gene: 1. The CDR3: CASSQAAGSYEQYF. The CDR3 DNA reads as TGTGCCAGCAGCCAAGCAGCGGGATCCTACGAGCAGTACTTC.

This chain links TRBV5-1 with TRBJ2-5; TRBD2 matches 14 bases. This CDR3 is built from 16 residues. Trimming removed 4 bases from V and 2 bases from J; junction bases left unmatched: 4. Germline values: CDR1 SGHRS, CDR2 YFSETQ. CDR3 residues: CASSRTSGRLQETQYF. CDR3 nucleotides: TGCGCCAGCAGCCGGACTAGCGGGAGGTTACAAGAGACCCAGTACTTC.

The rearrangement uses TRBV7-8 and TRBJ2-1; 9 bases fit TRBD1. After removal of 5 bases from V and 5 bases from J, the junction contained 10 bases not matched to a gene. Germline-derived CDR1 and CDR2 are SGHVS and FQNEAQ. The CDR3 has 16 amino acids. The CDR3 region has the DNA TGTGCCAGCAGCAACCTACGACAGGGGGGACACAATGAGCAGTTCTTC. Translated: CASSNLRQGGHNEQFF.

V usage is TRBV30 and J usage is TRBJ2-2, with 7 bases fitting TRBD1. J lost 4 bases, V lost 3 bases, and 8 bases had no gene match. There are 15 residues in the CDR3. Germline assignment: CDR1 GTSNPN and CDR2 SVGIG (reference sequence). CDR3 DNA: TGTGCCTGGAGACGACGACAGGGATTCACCGGGGAGCTGTTTTTT. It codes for CAWRRRQGFTGELFF.

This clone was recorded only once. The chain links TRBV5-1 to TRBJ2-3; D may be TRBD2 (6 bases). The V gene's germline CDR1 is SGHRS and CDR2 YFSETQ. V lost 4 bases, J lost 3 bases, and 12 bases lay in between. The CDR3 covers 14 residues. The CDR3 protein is CASSRSEGTDTQYF. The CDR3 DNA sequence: TGCGCCAGCAGCCGGTCGGAGGGTACAGATACGCAGTATTTT.

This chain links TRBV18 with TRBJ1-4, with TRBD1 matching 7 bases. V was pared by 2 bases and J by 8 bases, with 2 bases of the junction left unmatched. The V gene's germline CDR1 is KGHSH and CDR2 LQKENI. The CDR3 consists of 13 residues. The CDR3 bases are TGTGCCAGCTCACCAGGGACAGTAGAAAAACTGTTTTTT. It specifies CASSPGTVEKLFF.

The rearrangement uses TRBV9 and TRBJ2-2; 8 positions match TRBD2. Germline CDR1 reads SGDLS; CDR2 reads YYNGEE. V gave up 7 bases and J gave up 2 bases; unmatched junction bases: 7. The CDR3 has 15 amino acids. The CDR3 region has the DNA TGTGCCAGCGGGGCGGGAGGACCTAACACCGGGGAGCTGTTTTTT. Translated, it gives CASGAGGPNTGELFF. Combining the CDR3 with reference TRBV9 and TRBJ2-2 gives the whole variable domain DSGVTQTPKHLITATGQRVTLRCSPRSGDLSVYWYQQSLDQGLQFLIQYYNGEERAKGNILERFSAQQFPDLHSELNLSSLELGDSALYFCASGAGGPNTGELFFGEGSRLTVL.